The 12 T cell receptor beta chains reported below all come from one sample, sequenced in a study of T cell repertoires in cytomegalovirus infection. In TCRdb, the reads were re-called with MiXCR into one record per CDR3 protein. The sample has some 240,000 distinct CDR3 sequences, 15% to 20% seen once. The sequenced sample consisted of CD8+ T cells from PBMCs. These receptors all stem from a human donor in good health (CMV status not recorded). Some clones in this sample may be carry-over from other donors' samples.

Many counts were recorded for this clonotype. This sequence joins TRBV7-9 and TRBJ2-3, with unresolved D. The CDR3 extends over 16 amino acids. In germline, CDR1 is SEHNR, CDR2 FQNEAQ (reference sequence). Trimming left V 5 bases short and J 0 bases short, with 15 bases between. The CDR3 DNA reads TGTGCCAGCAGCGTAGGACCTGAACCCAGCACAGATACGCAGTATTTT. This translates into CASSVGPEPSTDTQYF.

This clonotype turned up a few times. The gene calls are TRBV19 and TRBJ2-1; D unclear. Trimming removed 2 bases from V and 0 bases from J, with 5 bases in between. This CDR3 has 14 residues. From germline, CDR1 is LNHDA and CDR2 SQIVND (reference sequence). The CDR3 sequence: CASSIQSSYNEQFF. The DNA of the CDR3 is TGTGCCAGTAGTATACAGAGCTCCTACAATGAGCAGTTCTTC. Drawing the rest from reference TRBV19 and TRBJ2-1, the complete variable domain is DGGITQSPKYLFRKEGQNVTLSCEQNLNHDAMYWYRQDPGQGLRLIYYSQIVNDFQKGDIAEGYSVSREKKESFPLTVTSAQKNPTAFYLCASSIQSSYNEQFFGPGTRLTVL.

CDR3 coding DNA: TGTGCCAGCAGAGGAACTCAAGAGACCCAGTACTTC. This encodes CASRGTQETQYF. The chain has TRBV6-1 and TRBJ2-5; no firm D call. Deletions cut 6 bases from V and 2 bases from J, with 7 bases between. Germline values: CDR1 MNHNS, CDR2 SASEGT. The length of the CDR3 is 12 residues.

Only a few counts were recorded for this clonotype. The chain has TRBV20-1 and TRBJ2-7; the D is unclear. V lost 0 bases and J lost 2, with 17 bases in between. CDR3 length: 16 amino acids. CDR1 is DFQATT, CDR2 SNEGSKA, per germline (reference sequence). CDR3 in DNA: TGCAGTGCTAGAGATACGGTCAACAAAGCGACCTACGAGCAGTACTTC. It translates to CSARDTVNKATYEQYF.

This clonotype was counted between two and nine times. The genes are TRBV25-1 and TRBJ2-5; D is perhaps TRBD1 or TRBD2 (5 bases each). Germline values: CDR1 MGHDK, CDR2 SYGVNS. The CDR3 runs to 16 residues. Trimming removed 2 bases from V and 4 bases from J, with 17 bases in between. CDR3 protein: CASSETVYKGTETQYF. The CDR3 nucleotides are TGTGCCAGCAGTGAAACCGTCTACAAGGGGACAGAGACCCAGTACTTC.

The J gene is TRBJ2-1, the V gene TRBV4-1, with D uncertain. The CDR3 spans 13 residues. CDR1 and CDR2 from the germline V gene are MGHRA and YSYEKL. The V end was cut by 0 bases, the J end by 10 bases, with 10 bases between. CDR3 protein: CASSQEDGPEQFF. As DNA, the CDR3 is TGCGCCAGCAGCCAAGAGGACGGGCCAGAGCAGTTCTTC.

V usage is TRBV12-3 or TRBV12-4 and J usage is TRBJ1-4; D unclear. The CDR3 is 14 residues long. V shed 6 bases and J shed 1 base, with 9 bases lying between them. The CDR3 loop is CASSPWGTNEKLFF. The DNA of the CDR3 is TGTGCCAGCAGCCCGTGGGGAACTAATGAAAAACTGTTTTTT.

This clonotype was seen repeatedly, ten times or more. The chain carries TRBV18 and TRBJ1-1; no clear D gene. Trimming stripped 8 bases from V and 3 bases from J, with 10 bases between. CDR1 and CDR2 from the germline V gene are KGHSH and LQKENI. The CDR3 contains 12 residues. CDR3 residues: CASEDGDTEAFF. CDR3 DNA sequence: TGTGCCAGCGAAGATGGGGACACTGAAGCTTTCTTT. The variable domain in full, with the rest retrieved from reference TRBV18 and TRBJ1-1, is NAGVMQNPRHLVRRRGQEARLRCSPMKGHSHVYWYRQLPEEGLKFMVYLQKENIIDESGMPKERFSAEFPKEGPSILRIQQVVRGDSAAYFCASEDGDTEAFFGQGTRLTVV.

This sequence joins TRBV11-2 and TRBJ2-7; D is possibly TRBD1 or TRBD2 (5 bases each). Trimming shortened V by 1 base and J by 5 bases, and 18 bases separated the two germline ends. CDR1 and CDR2 (germline): SGHAT, FQNNGV. This CDR3 region has 16 residues. Written as DNA, the CDR3 is TGTGCCAGCAGCTTAGGAACGGGACGGCCCACGGACGAGCAGTACTTC. Translation: CASSLGTGRPTDEQYF.

This clonotype was detected only a few times. The chain carries TRBV5-4 and TRBJ2-7; 8 nucleotides match TRBD1. The germline V gene encodes CDR1 SGHNT and CDR2 YYREEE (reference sequence). Trimming cost V 4 bases and J 5 bases; bases outside gene matches: 14. The CDR3 contains 16 residues. CDR3 in amino acids: CASSGNEWTGTNEQYF. The DNA for the CDR3 is TGTGCCAGCAGCGGAAACGAATGGACAGGGACCAACGAGCAGTACTTC.

A few counts support this clonotype. The V and J genes are TRBV5-6 and TRBJ2-2; the D is unclear. This CDR3 has 16 amino acids. V was cut by 2 bases and J by 4 bases, with 15 bases left in between. Germline CDR1 SGHDT, CDR2 YYEEEE. This CDR3 is CASSLDRKGPTGELFF. In DNA form, the CDR3 reads TGTGCCAGCAGCTTAGACCGAAAAGGGCCCACCGGGGAGCTGTTTTTT.

This clonotype has ten or more counts. The gene calls are TRBV6-8 and TRBJ1-2; 8 bases line up with TRBD1. CDR3 size: 17 residues. Germline-derived CDR1 and CDR2 are MNHGY and SAAAGT. J was trimmed by 0 bases and V by 2 bases; bases with no gene match: 8. This CDR3 is CASSYDRTGRANYGYTF. The CDR3 nucleotides read TGTGCCAGCAGTTACGACAGGACAGGGAGAGCTAACTATGGCTACACCTTC.